This T cell receptor beta chain was recorded in a study of identical twins (dated by TCRdb to 2016 to 2017). Notes on the research overall: The study deep-sequenced TCR alpha and beta repertoires from monozygotic twins, unrelated adults of various ages and cord blood to test whether fetal clonotypes persist. Replicate twin experiments were performed at different times using different library preparation protocols to rule out contamination. Here is what the overall study found, with its caveats: Out-of-frame TCR alpha sequences shared between twins showed an excess of low generation-probability sequences compared with coincidental sharing between unrelated individuals. The excess sharing between twins in beta out-of-frame sequences was weaker because fewer shared sequences reduced the signal-to-noise ratio. Invariant T cells such as MAIT and iNKT could partly confound zero-insertion analyses, though diverse VJ usage argued against this for most clonotypes. Because the same donors could not be followed over many years, conclusions were based on cross-sectional statistical analysis. Out-of-frame TCR alpha sharing in monozygotic twins was systematically underestimated by recombination models, whereas sharing between unrelated individuals was in agreement with the recombination models. Fewer insertions were carried by abundant cord blood beta clonotypes, a similar but weaker trend appeared in young adult naive repertoires, and no such trend appeared in memory repertoires.

This clonotype has a count of ten or more. No cognate antigen has been identified for it. Base qualities are not recorded, but no much larger clone differs from it by a single base. Only healthy Caucasian donors were included. The researchers also sequenced three unrelated adults who were not twins: a male aged 18 to 29, a male aged 50 to 60, and a female aged 50 to 60. Using Miltenyi CD45RO+ enrichment and human naive T-cell isolation kits, memory (CD45RO+) and naive T cells were isolated from PBMC. Library prep was done by 5' RACE. Instrument used: Illumina HiSeq 2000. A universal primer binding site was introduced by template switching, and a unique molecular identifier was present in the final cDNA, enabling accurate counting of TCR cDNA molecules. Specific primers in the conserved constant-segment region were used to synthesize first-strand cDNA for TCR alpha and beta chains. To control for contamination, each cDNA library was double barcoded with a SMART-Mk sample barcode plus Illumina barcodes. TruSeq adapter sequences along with Illumina sample barcodes were introduced in two successive PCR steps. TCR alpha and beta cDNA libraries were sequenced on the Illumina HiSeq platform with custom primers. The source study handled its data this way. Raw reads were processed with MiGEC to extract unique molecular identifiers, and MiXCR was used to determine CDR3 positions. Recombination models were inferred per individual with the repgenHMM and IGoR tools using an EM algorithm. The tcR package in R was used for shared clonotype analysis, with sharing normalized by the product of cloneset sizes. To study raw recombination free of thymic and clonal selection effects, out-of-frame nonproductive sequences were analyzed. TCRdb applied fastp at Q25 and MiXCR to the public reads, then kept only in-frame beta chains. Each entry is one CDR3 protein sequence, shown with its most common DNA and genes. TCRdb, rather than the study authors, made the V and J calls. The table for this sample lists hundreds of thousands of distinct CDR3 sequences; 5.5% to 7.5% of them were counted only once. The top ten hold about 1.8% of the sample.

V lost 0 bases and J lost 4 bases; the stretch between them is 8 bases long. The CDR3, cysteine through valine, is 13 amino acids long. Just the 39-base CDR3 DNA is kept, in frame starting at base 1. The CDR1 and CDR2 encoded by the germline V gene are SGHRS and YFSETQ. Recombination connected TRBV5-1 to TRBJ2-7; too little of a D gene remains to name it. Sample: naive T cells sorted from blood. The sample's cell subset or site, from its label and the paper: cells isolated with a human naive T-cell isolation kit. The TCR sequence derives from a man aged 18 to 30 in good health. The CDR3 region has the sequence CASSLVPGYEQYV. Read as DNA, the sequence is TGCGCCAGCAGCTTGGTTCCGGGTTACGAGCAGTACGTC.